This T cell receptor beta chain was observed in a study of blood T cell repertoires in COVID-19. Study details: Both acute and convalescent COVID-19 samples were obtained from the United States, Italy and Spain. PBMCs, B-cell-depleted T cells, or T cells were the source of the cDNA or gDNA that made up the material.

Original handling: Reference gene primers were amplified, and this amplification served to estimate nucleated cell counts. Method: immunoSEQ multiplex PCR; TCRdb's copy keeps in-frame clones and lacks some. V, J and clone size derive from that table, while D and trimming were established from the DNA sequence. This sample has around 620,000 clones, with 80% to 90% found just once. The CDR3 is made up of 16 amino acids. Germline CDR1 reads SGHDN; CDR2 reads FVKESK. V was pared by 2 bases and J by 6 bases, with 6 bases of the junction left unmatched. Sequencing was carried out using peripheral blood. This TCR derives from a woman in her late teens or twenties with acute or convalescent COVID-19. This chain links TRBV14 with TRBJ1-6; the match to TRBD1 covers 8 bases. CDR3 amino acids: CASSQWGQVTNSPLHF. CDR3 coding DNA: TGTGCCAGCAGCCAATGGGGACAGGTGACTAATTCACCCCTCCACTTT. The full variable domain, its missing parts supplied by reference TRBV14 and TRBJ1-6, is EAGVTQFPSHSVIEKGQTVTLRCDPISGHDNLYWYRRVMGKEIKFLLHFVKESKQDESGMPNNRFLAERTGGTYSTLKVQPAELEDSGVYFCASSQWGQVTNSPLHFGNGTRLTVT.